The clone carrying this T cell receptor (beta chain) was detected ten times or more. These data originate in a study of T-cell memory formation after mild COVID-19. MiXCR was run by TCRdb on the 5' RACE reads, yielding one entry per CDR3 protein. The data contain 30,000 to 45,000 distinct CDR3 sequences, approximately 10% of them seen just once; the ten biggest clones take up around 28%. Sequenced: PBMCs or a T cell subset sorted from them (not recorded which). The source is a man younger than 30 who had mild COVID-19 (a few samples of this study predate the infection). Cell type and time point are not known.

This CDR3 reads CASSLDPGQGPTYGYTF. As DNA, the CDR3 is TGTGCCAGCAGCTTAGACCCGGGACAGGGGCCCACGTATGGCTACACCTTC. V and J are TRBV7-3 and TRBJ1-2, with 10 nucleotides matching TRBD1. CDR1 is SGHTA, CDR2 FQGTGA, per germline. V was pared by 2 bases and J by 5 bases, with 11 bases of the junction left unmatched. This CDR3 comprises 17 residues.